This T cell receptor (beta chain) was observed in a study of shared clonotypes between healthy human individuals. Overall study: Donor ages ranged 18 to 49 years: a couple of women, a few men. General study points: The study sampled only blood, and tissue repertoires likely differ.

About this clone itself: Its antigen is unidentified.

Deep-level assay runs were performed. This table comes from immunoSEQ multiplex PCR, and its TCRdb copy is limited to in-frame clones, with some not included. The sample yields some 2.1 million clones, 93% seen once. The naive CD8 subset, CD45RO-negative cells positively selected for CCR7, excluded terminally differentiated effector memory CD45RA+ cells. Within Nashville, Tennessee resided all donors, each a Caucasian adult. Looked up from germline, CDR1 is MNHEY and CDR2 is SMNVEV (reference sequence). CDR3 size: 15 residues. V was pared by 3 bases and J by 2 bases, with 11 bases between. This TCR was recovered from a man younger than 35 in good health. Some clones in this sample may be carry-over from other donors' samples. The chain links TRBV27 to TRBJ2-1; possible D gene TRBD2, 6 bases. Sample: naive CD8+ T cells from PBMCs. The CDR3 nucleotides are TGTGCCAGCAGTTTCCTGCGGGGTACCTACAATGAGCAGTTCTTC. Translated: CASSFLRGTYNEQFF.